One sample yielded the 25 T cell receptor beta chains listed below, sequenced in a study of T cell repertoires in cytomegalovirus infection. TCRdb reanalysed the reads using MiXCR and keeps one entry per CDR3 protein. This sample carries about 55,000 distinct CDR3 sequences, roughly 20% of them seen once, and the ten largest clones take about 68%. For these receptors, no antigen is known. The material was CD8+ T cells from cultured PBMCs, obtained from culture after CMV antigen stimulation. The receptor source for this set is a human donor in good health (CMV status not recorded). Some clones in this sample may be carry-over from other donors' samples.

This clonotype has more than one count but fewer than ten. The CDR3 DNA reads as TGTGCCAGCACGGACAGAACCGGGGAGCTGTTTTTT. This translates into CASTDRTGELFF. The chain links TRBV7-2 to TRBJ2-2; the D gene is possibly TRBD1 (6 bases). The V gene lost 7 bases and the J gene lost 5 bases, with 8 bases spanning the gap. Germline lookup yields CDR1 SGHTA and CDR2 FQGNSA. This CDR3 spans 12 amino acids.

The chain couples TRBV7-9 to TRBJ2-7; 11 bases fit TRBD1. Germline values: CDR1 SEHNR, CDR2 FQNEAQ (reference sequence). V was pared by 5 bases and J by 3 bases, with 21 bases of the junction left unmatched. The CDR3 totals 20 residues. The CDR3 DNA is TGTGCCAGCAGCCGCCCGGACAGGGGGCGACATGGGCTTTCTATCTACGAGCAGTACTTC. It is translated as CASSRPDRGRHGLSIYEQYF.

The sample holds many counts of this clonotype. The gene calls are TRBV12-3 or TRBV12-4 and TRBJ2-2; a possible D gene is TRBD1 (7 bases). The CDR3 length is 15 residues. Trimming removed 1 base at V and 4 bases at J, with 10 bases between. The CDR3 DNA is TGTGCCAGCAGTTTAGTGCAGGGGGGCACCGGGGAGCTGTTTTTT. It specifies CASSLVQGGTGELFF.

With respect to this clonotype: A much larger clone is a single base away; this may be a read error. This chain links TRBV6-6 with TRBJ2-7, with D possibly being TRBD1 (5 bases). The CDR3 contains 11 residues. V was shortened by 10 bases and J by 9 bases, with 16 bases between the two germline ends. CDR1 and CDR2 (germline): MNHNY, SVGAGI (reference sequence). CDR3 sequence reads: CATRARDGQYF. CDR3 sequence (DNA): TGTGCCACCAGGGCACGAGACGGGCAGTACTTC.

At least ten counts were recorded for this clonotype. The chain is built from TRBV7-2 and TRBJ1-1, with 9 bases matching TRBD1. The CDR3 runs 14 residues. V shed 6 bases and J 5 bases; nucleotides not matched to a gene: 7. From germline, CDR1 is SGHTA and CDR2 FQGNSA. CDR3 nucleotide sequence: TGTGCCAGCAGGTCACAGGGGGCACGGACTGAAGCTTTCTTT. Amino acid sequence: CASRSQGARTEAFF. Complete variable domain (other parts from reference TRBV7-2 and TRBJ1-1): GAGVSQSPSNKVTEKGKDVELRCDPISGHTALYWYRQSLGQGLEFLIYFQGNSAPDKSGLPSDRFSAERTGGSVSTLTIQRTQQEDSAVYLCASRSQGARTEAFFGQGTRLTVV.

This clonotype was observed a handful of times. The chain joins TRBV9 to TRBJ2-1, with TRBD1 matching 7 bases. Germline V gene lookup returns CDR1 SGDLS and CDR2 YYNGEE. The CDR3 extends over 15 amino acids. The ends lost 0 bases at V and 3 bases at J; junction bases unmatched: 3. CDR3 region: CASSVAGTDYNEQFF. CDR3 bases: TGTGCCAGCAGCGTAGCCGGGACAGACTACAATGAGCAGTTCTTC.

With respect to this clonotype: One end of the junction varies from germline; a read error may be responsible. The rearrangement links TRBV5-1 to TRBJ2-5, with 12 bases identical to TRBD1. Germline CDR1 is SGHRS and CDR2 is YFSETQ. The CDR3 length is 17 residues. Here the CDR3 reads CASSWGQGAVAKEAQYF. The CDR3 nucleotides read TGCGCCAGCAGCTGGGGACAGGGGGCGGTGGCGAAAGAGGCCCAGTACTTC.

This clonotype was recorded at least ten times. CDR3 residues: CASTGTVNTGELFF. The CDR3 DNA is TGTGCCAGCACCGGGACAGTCAACACCGGGGAGCTGTTTTTT. The chain links TRBV2 to TRBJ2-2; 7 nucleotides agree with TRBD1. The germline V gene has CDR1 SNHLY and CDR2 FYNNEI. The junction had 4 bases not matched to a gene; V was cut back by 7 bases and J by 2 bases. The CDR3 consists of 14 residues.

This clonotype was observed a handful of times. The rearrangement joins TRBV28 to TRBJ1-5, with D maybe TRBD1 (6 bases). CDR3 length: 12 residues. Per the germline V gene, CDR1 is MDHEN and CDR2 is SYDVKM. V shed 11 bases and J shed 2 bases, with 10 bases lying between them. The DNA for the CDR3 is TGTGCCGAGGGGGAGGGCAATCAGCCCCAGCATTTT. Protein: CAEGEGNQPQHF.

In its sample, this clonotype was seen a few times. The chain joins TRBV6-1 to TRBJ2-7; D remains unclear. V lost 6 bases, J lost 0 bases, and 9 bases lay in between. The CDR3 is 13 residues long. Per the germline V gene, CDR1 is MNHNS and CDR2 is SASEGT. This CDR3 is CASRQGISYEQYF. The CDR3 region has the DNA TGTGCCAGCAGGCAAGGGATCTCCTACGAGCAGTACTTC.

This clonotype was recorded a few times. This chain links TRBV6-5 with TRBJ1-2; weak D call: TRBD1 (6 bases). The germline V gene encodes CDR1 MNHEY and CDR2 SVGAGI. V shed 7 bases and J shed 4 bases, with 16 bases lying between them. The CDR3 loop spans 14 amino acids. The CDR3 DNA reads TGTGCCAGCACCAACAGGGAGGTGGGCTATGGCTACACCTTC. Residues: CASTNREVGYGYTF.

There are a few counts of this clonotype. For the CDR3, the DNA is TGTGCCAGCAGCCAGGGAAACACCATATATTTT. Translation gives CASSQGNTIYF. The rearrangement uses TRBV7-2 and TRBJ1-3; no reliable D call. This CDR3 is built from 11 residues. CDR1 is SGHTA and CDR2 is FQGNSA in the germline V gene. Trimming pared 5 bases from V and 4 bases from J, leaving 3 bases between. The full variable domain, rest sourced from reference TRBV7-2 and TRBJ1-3, is GAGVSQSPSNKVTEKGKDVELRCDPISGHTALYWYRQSLGQGLEFLIYFQGNSAPDKSGLPSDRFSAERTGGSVSTLTIQRTQQEDSAVYLCASSQGNTIYFGEGSWLTVV.

This clonotype was found a few times. The V and J genes are TRBV2 and TRBJ1-3; unclear D gene. CDR3 length equals 15 residues. CDR1 and CDR2 from the germline V gene are SNHLY and FYNNEI. Trimming shortened V by 7 bases and J by 4 bases, and 17 bases separated the two germline ends. The CDR3 DNA reads as TGTGCCAGCACCCCGTGGACGGCGAGCGGAAACACCATATATTTT. Protein product: CASTPWTASGNTIYF.

The chain uses TRBV12-3 or TRBV12-4 and TRBJ2-5; D possibly corresponds to TRBD2 (6 bases). V gave up 6 bases and J gave up 1 base, with 15 bases separating them. This CDR3 is 15 amino acids long. The CDR3 sequence: CASRLAGDPQETQYF. CDR3 sequence (DNA): TGTGCCAGCAGACTAGCCGGGGATCCCCAAGAGACCCAGTACTTC.

Only a few counts were recorded for this clonotype. V usage is TRBV9 and J usage is TRBJ2-1; D remains unclear. Germline lookup yields CDR1 SGDLS and CDR2 YYNGEE. V lost 4 bases, J lost 0 bases, and 11 bases lay in between. The CDR3 covers 15 residues. This CDR3 is CASSPRTVSYNEQFF. The CDR3 DNA follows: TGTGCCAGCAGCCCTCGGACGGTCTCCTACAATGAGCAGTTCTTC.

This clonotype was observed a handful of times. This chain links TRBV7-9 with TRBJ2-1, with D possibly TRBD1 on 6 matching bases. The germline gives CDR1 SEHNR, CDR2 FQNEAQ (reference sequence). The CDR3 is 18 residues long. The V end lost 0 bases, the J end lost 2 bases, and 17 bases lay between the germline ends. The CDR3, as DNA: TGTGCCAGCAGCTTAGCGGTGAAGGGGGAGAGGACCTACAATGAGCAGTTCTTC. This encodes CASSLAVKGERTYNEQFF. Looking up the rest from reference TRBV7-9 and TRBJ2-1 gives the full variable domain: DTGVSQNPRHKITKRGQNVTFRCDPISEHNRLYWYRQTLGQGPEFLTYFQNEAQLEKSRLLSDRFSAERPKGSFSTLEIQRTEQGDSAMYLCASSLAVKGERTYNEQFFGPGTRLTVL.

This clonotype was detected only a few times. The chain has TRBV2 and TRBJ2-3, with a tentative D call TRBD2 (5 bases). Germline V CDR1 and CDR2: SNHLY, FYNNEI. This CDR3 contains 16 residues. V gave up 3 bases and J gave up 1 base, with 14 bases separating them. CDR3 sequence reads: CASSDLTLGGTDTQYF. In DNA, the CDR3 is TGTGCCAGCAGTGATCTTACTCTCGGGGGCACAGATACGCAGTATTTT.

J is TRBJ2-7 and V is TRBV7-2, with 10 bases matching TRBD2. The V segment lost 0 bases and the J segment 4 bases; nucleotides outside the gene matches: 0. The CDR3 has 14 residues. CDR1 is SGHTA and CDR2 is FQGNSA in the germline V gene. The CDR3 loop reads CASSLASGRYEQYF. CDR3 DNA sequence: TGTGCCAGCAGCTTAGCTAGCGGGAGGTACGAGCAGTACTTC. Variable domain in full (rest from reference TRBV7-2 and TRBJ2-7): GAGVSQSPSNKVTEKGKDVELRCDPISGHTALYWYRQSLGQGLEFLIYFQGNSAPDKSGLPSDRFSAERTGGSVSTLTIQRTQQEDSAVYLCASSLASGRYEQYFGPGTRLTVT.

The CDR3 DNA follows: TGTGCCAGCAGCCACGACGGTTACGAGCAGTACTTC. It encodes CASSHDGYEQYF. The rearrangement joins TRBV7-6 to TRBJ2-7; D is unresolved. The V and J ends lost 5 bases and 4 bases respectively, with 9 bases between them. Germline values: CDR1 SGHVS, CDR2 FNYEAQ. The CDR3 runs to 12 residues.

This clonotype was counted between two and nine times. The chain employs TRBV7-2 and TRBJ1-1; 7 bases align to TRBD1. Trimming took 5 bases from V and 5 from J; bases not matched to a gene: 11. The CDR3 is 15 residues long. The V gene's germline CDR1 is SGHTA and CDR2 FQGNSA. CDR3 coding DNA: TGTGCCAGCAGCAGATGGGAGGGGGCGCGTACTGAAGCTTTCTTT. Its protein is CASSRWEGARTEAFF.

V and J are TRBV5-4 and TRBJ2-5; tentatively, D is TRBD2 (5 bases). V lost 7 bases to trimming and J lost 2 bases, with 21 bases between them. There are 16 residues in the CDR3. The germline gives CDR1 SGHNT, CDR2 YYREEE (reference sequence). Here the CDR3 DNA reads TGTGCCAGCTTCTCCAGGCCTAGCAGTCTACAAGAGACCCAGTACTTC. The encoded protein is CASFSRPSSLQETQYF.

This clonotype has a handful of counts. The CDR3 protein is CASSQGDSGNTIYF. The DNA of the CDR3 is TGCGCCAGCAGCCAAGGGGACTCTGGAAACACCATATATTTT. This rearrangement joins TRBV4-3 to TRBJ1-3, with D unresolved. V lost 1 base to trimming and J lost 0 bases, with 4 bases between them. Per the germline V gene, CDR1 is LGHNA and CDR2 is YSLEER. The CDR3 runs 14 residues.

The CDR3, as DNA: TGCGCCAGCAGCCAAGAAAAGCATCTTGAGCAGTTCTTC. Residues: CASSQEKHLEQFF. The chain recombines TRBV4-1 with TRBJ2-1; D is unresolved. Germline V CDR1 and CDR2: MGHRA, YSYEKL. The CDR3 sequence is 13 residues long. V lost 0 bases and J 9 bases, leaving 9 bases between the germline ends.

This sequence joins TRBV7-2 and TRBJ2-1, with D possibly being TRBD1 (5 bases). The length of the CDR3 is 14 residues. Trimming took 0 bases from V and 7 from J, leaving 10 bases between them. Germline lookup yields CDR1 SGHTA and CDR2 FQGNSA. CDR3 region: CASSLASRANEQFF. Written as DNA, the CDR3 is TGTGCCAGCAGCTTAGCCAGCAGGGCAAATGAGCAGTTCTTC.

This clonotype has just a few counts. The chain couples TRBV7-2 to TRBJ2-7, with D perhaps TRBD1 (5 bases). Trimming cost V 5 bases and J 1 base, with 12 bases left between them. CDR3 length: 14 residues. Germline V gene lookup returns CDR1 SGHTA and CDR2 FQGNSA. CDR3 protein: CASSDPRQSYEQYF. The CDR3 nucleotides are TGTGCCAGCAGCGATCCTAGACAGTCCTACGAGCAGTACTTC.